This T cell receptor (beta chain) came from a study of blood T cell repertoires in COVID-19. Looking at the study overall: Samples of COVID-19 (acute and convalescent) were obtained from the United States, Italy and Spain. PBMCs, B-cell-depleted T cells, or T cells provided the cDNA or gDNA that made up the material.

This clone showed up many times. In the source study's methods: Reference gene primers were amplified, and this amplification served to estimate nucleated cell counts. Assay used: immunoSEQ multiplex PCR; TCRdb lists only in-frame clones, some missing. That table furnishes V, J and clone size, whereas the DNA furnished D and trimming. The table lists roughly 240,000 clones, around 80% of them singletons, with approximately 2.4% in the top ten. The CDR3 contains 15 residues. Trimming removed 4 bases at V and 1 base at J, with 10 bases between. Germline V gene data show CDR1 as PRHDT and CDR2 as FYEKMQ (reference sequence).

The chain has TRBV13 and TRBJ2-2, with a possible D match to TRBD1 (5 bases). The sequence was collected from a middle-aged man who had recovered from COVID-19. The sample consisted of peripheral blood. For the CDR3, the DNA is TGTGCCAGCAGCTCCAGGGTACGGAACACCGGGGAGCTGTTTTTT. Translating gives CASSSRVRNTGELFF.